This TCR beta chain was obtained from a study of blood T cell repertoires in COVID-19. As for the study in general: Italy, Spain and the United States were the sources of the convalescent and acute COVID-19 samples.

TCRdb's copy holds only in-frame clones and misses some; the assay was immunoSEQ multiplex PCR. The sample contains roughly 670,000 clones, around 89% of which appear only once. The TCR originated in a woman aged 18-29 years with acute or convalescent COVID-19. Sequenced input: peripheral blood.

The CDR3 is CASTKHGNTEAFF. CDR3 nucleotide sequence: TGCGCCAGTACGAAGCATGGGAACACTGAAGCTTTCTTT. The gene calls are TRBV4-1 and TRBJ1-1; D ambiguous. From germline, CDR1 is MGHRA and CDR2 YSYEKL. V lost 9 bases to trimming and J lost 1 base, with 12 bases between them. CDR3 size: 13 residues.